A single T cell receptor beta chain is shown here with its context. Its antigen is unknown. Here immunoSEQ multiplex PCR was the method, and the copy in TCRdb shows in-frame clones only, minus some. Of nearly 90,000 clones listed, roughly 90% are singletons. The sample is drawn from a study of T cell responses to AZD1222 COVID-19 vaccine. Study-wide results and caveats: Per reports, nearly half of all spike-specific TCRs target regions that are unmutated in variants. Distributed over spike, vaccine-associated CD4 TCRs predominated at 160-218 and 743-854.

Germline loops: CDR1 SGHAT, CDR2 FQNNGV. The length of the CDR3 is 15 residues. V dropped 5 bases and J dropped 2 bases, with 16 bases sitting between them. The chain has TRBV11-2 and TRBJ2-7, with TRBD1 as a possible D gene (8 bases). The TCR was taken from an adult who received the AZD1222 COVID-19 vaccine. This specimen was peripheral blood, taken 28 days after the second AZD1222 dose. The CDR3 DNA follows: TGTGCCAGCAGCAAACTACAGGGGGGGGCCTACGAGCAGTACTTC. Its protein is CASSKLQGGAYEQYF.